Each of the 10 T cell receptor beta chains below was sequenced from the same sample in a study of blood T cell repertoires in COVID-19. The method was immunoSEQ multiplex PCR; TCRdb's version includes in-frame clones alone and lacks a portion of them. Of hundreds of thousands of clones listed, about nine tenths were seen once; the top ten hold about 16%. The sequencing sample was made of PBMCs or T cells enriched from blood (not recorded which). The receptors shown here come from a man aged 18 to 30 who had recovered from COVID-19.

The chain uses TRBV19 and TRBJ2-3, with D perhaps matching TRBD2 (6 bases). Germline CDR1 is LNHDA and CDR2 is SQIVND (reference sequence). V was cut by 4 bases and J by 5 bases, with 13 bases left in between. The CDR3 contains 14 residues. CDR3 residues: CASSRLGVGDTQYF. CDR3 sequence (DNA): TGTGCCAGTAGTAGACTAGGAGTGGGAGATACGCAGTATTTT.

This chain joins TRBV6-5 and TRBJ1-4; TRBD1 aligns across 8 bases. The CDR3 loop spans 14 amino acids. The trim removed 6 bases at V and 6 bases at J, leaving 6 bases unmatched. Germline loops: CDR1 MNHEY, CDR2 SVGAGI. The CDR3 loop is CASRDREGDEKLFF. The CDR3 DNA reads TGTGCCAGCAGGGACAGGGAGGGGGATGAAAAACTGTTTTTT.

V usage is TRBV19 and J usage is TRBJ2-1; 9 nucleotides line up with TRBD2. CDR1 LNHDA and CDR2 SQIVND come from the germline V gene (reference sequence). The CDR3 length is 16 residues. Losses at the gene ends were 1 base for V and 7 bases for J; bases not matched to a gene: 8. CDR3 DNA: TGTGCCAGTAGTATAGTGTGGGCTAGCGGGATGAATGAGCAGTTCTTC. Translating it yields CASSIVWASGMNEQFF.

The chain combines TRBV9 with TRBJ2-6; 7 bases line up with TRBD2. Germline values: CDR1 SGDLS, CDR2 YYNGEE. This CDR3 is built from 17 residues. V was pared by 3 bases and J by 0 bases, with 6 bases of the junction left unmatched. The CDR3 region has the DNA TGTGCCAGCAGCGCAACTAGCGCCGGCTCTGGGGCCAACGTCCTGACTTTC. Translating gives CASSATSAGSGANVLTF.

The chain joins TRBV14 to TRBJ1-1; D is undetermined. The V gene's germline CDR1 is SGHDN and CDR2 FVKESK. V gave up 0 bases and J gave up 4 bases, with 6 bases separating them. The CDR3 contains 13 residues. Written as DNA, the CDR3 is TGTGCCAGCAGCCAAGATCGGGTCACTGAAGCTTTCTTT. Amino acid sequence: CASSQDRVTEAFF. Full variable domain (missing parts from reference TRBV14 and TRBJ1-1): EAGVTQFPSHSVIEKGQTVTLRCDPISGHDNLYWYRRVMGKEIKFLLHFVKESKQDESGMPNNRFLAERTGGTYSTLKVQPAELEDSGVYFCASSQDRVTEAFFGQGTRLTVV.

The chain couples TRBV27 to TRBJ1-6, with 7 bases that match TRBD1. CDR3 length: 15 residues. The germline gives CDR1 MNHEY, CDR2 SMNVEV (reference sequence). V was pared by 6 bases and J by 7 bases, with 9 bases of the junction left unmatched. The DNA for the CDR3 is TGTGCCAGCAGCCGAACGACAGGGTTGAATTCACCCCTCCACTTT. Translation: CASSRTTGLNSPLHF.

J is TRBJ2-3 and V is TRBV2; 9 bases are shared with TRBD1. CDR1 SNHLY and CDR2 FYNNEI come from the germline V gene. Trimming cost V 5 bases and J 6 bases; bases outside gene matches: 9. This CDR3 is built from 15 residues. The CDR3 region has the DNA TGTGCCAGCAGTAGCGACAGGGGGGGTCGGGATACGCAGTATTTT. This encodes CASSSDRGGRDTQYF.

This chain connects TRBV28 to TRBJ1-5; weak D call: TRBD1 (6 bases). The CDR3 spans 14 residues. V dropped 6 bases and J dropped 3 bases, with 12 bases sitting between them. The germline V gene has CDR1 MDHEN and CDR2 SYDVKM. The CDR3 reads CASSPGQLNQPQHF. The CDR3 DNA follows: TGTGCCAGCAGCCCCGGACAGCTCAATCAGCCCCAGCATTTT.

The rearrangement uses TRBV5-1 and TRBJ2-7; D gene uncertain. Germline assignment: CDR1 SGHRS and CDR2 YFSETQ. This CDR3 contains 15 residues. V dropped 0 bases and J dropped 2 bases, with 12 bases sitting between them. The CDR3 DNA reads TGCGCCAGCAGCTTGGCCGCCAGCGAGGCCTACGAGCAGTACTTC. Translating gives CASSLAASEAYEQYF.

This chain links TRBV27 with TRBJ1-4; 9 bases fit TRBD1. The CDR3 covers 18 residues. With V trimmed by 4 bases and J by 2 bases, 11 bases remained unmatched. Per the germline V gene, CDR1 is MNHEY and CDR2 is SMNVEV (reference sequence). The CDR3 DNA reads TGTGCCAGCAGTTCCTCGGTTAGGACAGGGGCGACTAATGAAAAACTGTTTTTT. This sequence encodes CASSSSVRTGATNEKLFF. Full variable domain (rest looked up from reference TRBV27 and TRBJ1-4): EAQVTQNPRYLITVTGKKLTVTCSQNMNHEYMSWYRQDPGLGLRQIYYSMNVEVTDKGDVPEGYKVSRKEKRNFPLILESPSPNQTSLYFCASSSSVRTGATNEKLFFGSGTQLSVL.